These 27 T cell receptor beta chains were sequenced from one sample in a study of tumor-infiltrating lymphocytes in primary liver carcinoma. TCR beta cDNA was prepared out of around 460 ng total RNA by means of a constant-region primer. Three nested multiplex PCR rounds, a slightly modified ARM-PCR, produced the libraries for TCR beta. TRBV1-TRBV30 forward and Cbeta reverse primers drove the first two approximately 10-cycle rounds. TCRdb analysed the multiplex PCR reads with MiXCR anew, one entry per CDR3 protein. The table records 150,000 to 200,000 distinct CDR3 sequences, 60% of them present only once. Blood RNA came from unsorted whole blood; germline DNA was also extracted. The sequenced material came from peripheral blood. These receptors originate from a middle-aged man with primary liver carcinoma and hepatitis B virus infection.

This clonotype has a single count. This CDR3 reads CASSHPWSNTGELFF. CDR3 nucleotide sequence: TGCGCCAGCAGCCATCCGTGGTCGAACACCGGGGAGCTGTTTTTT. The chain recombines TRBV4-1 with TRBJ2-2; D call uncertain. V gave up 3 bases and J gave up 0 bases, with 8 bases separating them. The CDR3 has 15 residues. The germline gives CDR1 MGHRA, CDR2 YSYEKL.

This clonotype was found once. The chain carries TRBV24-1 and TRBJ1-4; D gene uncertain. Germline V gene lookup returns CDR1 KGHDR and CDR2 SFDVKD. The CDR3 totals 15 residues. The V and J ends lost 4 bases and 0 bases respectively, with 8 bases between them. CDR3 nucleotide sequence: TGTGCCACCAGTGAGGGCTTTGCAACTAATGAAAAACTGTTTTTT. Translated, it gives CATSEGFATNEKLFF.

For this clonotype: Compared with germline, one end of the junction differs, possibly owing to a read error. The chain combines TRBV11-2 with TRBJ2-7, with TRBD1 matching over 8 bases. The CDR3 is made up of 16 amino acids. Looked up from germline, CDR1 is SGHAT and CDR2 is FQNNGV. This CDR3 reads CASSPPRTGYIYEQHF. The DNA of the CDR3 is TGTGCCAGCAGCCCCCCCCGGACAGGGTACATCTACGAGCAGCACTTC.

On this clonotype: A clone one base away is much larger, so this may be a read error. This rearrangement joins TRBV6-6 to TRBJ2-5; no clear D. This CDR3 spans 15 amino acids. Deletions cut 0 bases from V and 4 bases from J, with 12 bases between. The germline V gene encodes CDR1 MNHNY and CDR2 SVGAGI (reference sequence). The CDR3 DNA sequence: TGTGCCAGCAGTTACTCGAGAGAGTTCCTAGAGACCCAGTACTTC. It translates to CASSYSREFLETQYF.

The V and J genes are TRBV5-1 and TRBJ1-1; 7 bases agree with TRBD1. Germline trimming cut 6 bases from V and 7 bases from J; bases unmatched to any gene: 12. The CDR3 loop spans 14 amino acids. Germline V gene sequence: CDR1 SGHRS, CDR2 YFSETQ. CDR3 DNA: TGCGCCAGCAATTTAGTTGGGGACAGCCTTGAAGCTTTCTTT. Encoded protein: CASNLVGDSLEAFF.

On this clonotype: This clone may be a read error of a much larger clone one base away. No DNA is shown, since the ends of the CDR3 on it are uncertain; the CDR3 is the one TCRdb lists. The chain is built from TRBV12-3 or TRBV12-4 and TRBJ2-1; TRBD2, the table's D call, lacks a check against the DNA. The CDR3 region is 16 residues in length, termini included. The CDR3 spells CASSLWGGGSELEQLF.

This clonotype was found a few times. The chain combines TRBV12-3 or TRBV12-4 with TRBJ2-3; possible D gene TRBD2, 5 bases. This CDR3 has 12 amino acids. Between the trimmed V and J ends, which lost 5 bases and 4 bases, there was a span of 7 bases. Here the CDR3 reads CASSEDSDTQYF. In nucleotides, the CDR3 is TGTGCCAGCAGTGAGGACTCAGATACGCAGTATTTT.

The chain combines TRBV11-2 with TRBJ2-7, with D possibly being TRBD1 (5 bases). Trimming removed 7 bases from V and 3 bases from J, with 13 bases in between. CDR1 and CDR2 (germline): SGHAT, FQNNGV. The CDR3 totals 13 residues. CDR3 amino acids: CASILRGHYEQYF. In DNA form, the CDR3 reads TGTGCCAGCATCCTAAGGGGTCACTACGAGCAGTACTTC.

In regard to this clonotype: One base away lies a much larger clone, so this may be a sequencing read error. This chain joins TRBV6-1 and TRBJ2-7; TRBD1 aligns across 8 bases. Germline V gene sequence: CDR1 MNHNS, CDR2 SASEGT. The CDR3 is 14 residues long. CDR3 residues: CASRLQGAGDEQCF. The CDR3 DNA sequence: TGTGCCAGCAGACTTCAGGGGGCAGGTGACGAGCAGTGCTTC.

Note on this clonotype: One junction end does not reproduce the germline sequence, and a read error may be involved. The gene calls are TRBV4-1 and TRBJ2-1; 7 nucleotides match TRBD1. Germline loops: CDR1 MGHRA, CDR2 YSYEKL. The CDR3 extends over 15 amino acids. In DNA, the CDR3 is TGCGCCAGCAGCTTCACCGGGGACAGCCACAATGAGCAGCTCTTC. Protein product: CASSFTGDSHNEQLF.

The chain uses TRBV29-1 and TRBJ2-7; 10 bases are shared with TRBD1. Germline V lookup: CDR1 SQVTM, CDR2 ANQGSEA. CDR3 length: 17 residues. V gave up 7 bases and J gave up 3 bases; unmatched junction bases: 18. The CDR3 region has the DNA TGCAGCGCCCTGACAGGGGGCTTTTTTAGCAGATACTACGAGCAGTACTTC. Protein: CSALTGGFFSRYYEQYF.

Remarks on this clonotype: This sequence may be a read error, since a much larger clone differs from it by one base. This chain connects TRBV29-1 to TRBJ2-1; D remains ambiguous. Looked up from germline, CDR1 is SQVTM and CDR2 is ANQGSEA. This CDR3 region has 10 residues. CDR3 DNA sequence: TGCAGCGTTGCGTACAAAGAGCAGTTCTTC. This sequence encodes CSVAYKEQFF.

On this clonotype: One junction end does not reproduce the germline sequence, and a read error may be involved. This sequence joins TRBV6-5 and TRBJ2-7; 7 bases agree with TRBD1. There are 15 residues in the CDR3. Germline CDR1 reads MNHEY; CDR2 reads SVGAGI. DNA of the CDR3: TGTGCTAGCACCGTAGCCCAGGGGGTAGCCTACGAGAAGTACTTC. Residues: CASTVAQGVAYEKYF.

This clonotype was seen only a few times. The chain couples TRBV6-5 to TRBJ2-1; 7 positions agree with TRBD2. CDR1 is MNHEY and CDR2 is SVGAGI in the germline V gene. Trimming removed 5 bases from V and 6 bases from J; junction bases left unmatched: 7. The CDR3 has 14 amino acids. The DNA for the CDR3 is TGTGCCAGCAGTGGGGGGAGGGCTGCCAATGAGCAGTTCTTC. This sequence encodes CASSGGRAANEQFF.

CDR3 nucleotide sequence: TGTGCCAGCAGCCTCTTGGCAGGGACTACCACAGATACGCAGTATTTT. Protein: CASSLLAGTTTDTQYF. The chain recombines TRBV5-5 with TRBJ2-3; 7 nucleotides match TRBD2. CDR3 size: 16 residues. Germline values: CDR1 SGHKS, CDR2 YYEKEE (reference sequence). Trimming cost V 4 bases and J 2 bases; bases outside gene matches: 10.

Note on this clonotype: One end of the junction varies from germline; a read error may be responsible. The chain employs TRBV10-3 and TRBJ1-4; D gene ambiguous. Germline assignment: CDR1 ENHRY and CDR2 SYGVKD. The CDR3 consists of 11 residues. Here the CDR3 reads CAIREGEKLFF. CDR3 nucleotides: TGTGCCATCCGTGAGGGAGAAAAACTGTTTTTT.

Points on this clonotype: A much bigger clone sits one base away, suggesting this may be a read error. The genes are TRBV29-1 and TRBJ2-7, with 8 bases aligning to TRBD1. Germline CDR1 SQVTM, CDR2 ANQGSEA. CDR3 length: 13 residues. DNA of the CDR3: TGCAGCGTGGGCCTCGACAGGGGTTACGATCAGTACTTC. It encodes CSVGLDRGYDQYF.

This clonotype was observed a handful of times. The genes are TRBV10-3 and TRBJ2-1, with 8 bases that match TRBD2. The CDR3 contains 15 residues. V was pared by 2 bases and J by 7 bases, with 7 bases of the junction left unmatched. The germline gives CDR1 ENHRY, CDR2 SYGVKD. This CDR3 is CAISERSGSSNEQFF. The CDR3 DNA is TGTGCCATCAGTGAGAGAAGCGGGAGTAGTAATGAGCAGTTCTTC.

This clonotype has more than one count but fewer than ten. J is TRBJ2-1 and V is TRBV10-3, with 7 bases identical to TRBD2. Germline assignment: CDR1 ENHRY and CDR2 SYGVKD. Trimming took 7 bases from V and 3 from J; bases not matched to a gene: 3. This CDR3 is 13 amino acids long. CDR3 coding DNA: TGTGCCATCACGAGCGGGAACTACAATGAGCAGTTCTTC. Its translation is CAITSGNYNEQFF.

In its sample, this clonotype was seen many times. The chain joins TRBV11-3 to TRBJ2-1, with D unresolved. In germline, CDR1 is SGHNT, CDR2 YENEEA. CDR3 length equals 14 residues. With 0 bases removed from V and 7 bases from J, the gap between germline ends came to 10 bases. As DNA, the CDR3 is TGTGCCAGCAGCTTAGATCGGAACGGGAATGAGCAGTTCTTC. Translation: CASSLDRNGNEQFF.

Concerning this clonotype itself: A much larger clonotype is one base distant, so this may be a read error. This chain joins TRBV29-1 and TRBJ2-5; 7 bases map to TRBD1. The CDR3 has 13 residues. Germline CDR1 SQVTM, CDR2 ANQGSEA. The CDR3 reads CSVSPGQRETKYF. In DNA form, the CDR3 reads TGCAGCGTGAGTCCGGGACAGCGAGAGACCAAGTACTTC.

The V and J genes are TRBV28 and TRBJ2-7; the D is unclear. Germline CDR1 and CDR2: MDHEN and SYDVKM. Trimming stripped 9 bases from V and 2 bases from J, with 8 bases between. The CDR3 runs to 11 residues. The CDR3 region is CASSKTYEQYF. As DNA, the CDR3 is TGTGCCAGTTCAAAGACCTACGAGCAGTACTTC.

V usage is TRBV11-2 and J usage is TRBJ2-3; TRBD2 matches at 7 bases. The CDR3 consists of 13 residues. V lost 9 bases to trimming and J lost 5 bases; unmatched junction nucleotides: 8. The germline V gene encodes CDR1 SGHAT and CDR2 FQNNGV. CDR3 protein: CASGLGGGDTQYF. For the CDR3, the DNA is TGTGCCAGTGGCTTGGGGGGGGGAGATACGCAGTATTTT.

A remark on this clonotype: Sequence at one end of the junction differs from germline and may be a read error. J is TRBJ1-2 and V is TRBV2; 12 bases align to TRBD1. CDR1 and CDR2 from the germline V gene are SNHLY and FYNNEI. This CDR3 region has 15 residues. The CDR3: CASSAGTGGWYGNTF. The CDR3 DNA reads TGTGCCAGCAGTGCGGGGACAGGGGGCTGGTATGGCAACACCTTC. The full variable domain, in which reference TRBV2 and TRBJ1-2 provide the parts outside the CDR3, is EPEVTQTPSHQVTQMGQEVILRCVPISNHLYFYWYRQILGQKVEFLVSFYNNEISEKSEIFDDQFSVERPDGSNFTLKIRSTKLEDSAMYFCASSAGTGGWYGNTFGSGTRLTVV.

V and J are TRBV6-1 and TRBJ2-5; TRBD1 might be the D (6 bases). Germline CDR1 reads MNHNS; CDR2 reads SASEGT. V was shortened by 10 bases and J by 2 bases, with 8 bases between the two germline ends. The CDR3 has 11 residues. The CDR3 DNA reads as TGTGCCATCGGACAGCAAGAGACCCAGTACTTC. Translation gives CAIGQQETQYF.

There are a few counts of this clonotype. The chain uses TRBV4-1 and TRBJ2-1; TRBD2 aligns across 12 bases. Germline trimming cut 4 bases from V and 4 bases from J; bases unmatched to any gene: 11. The length of the CDR3 is 18 residues. Germline V gene sequence: CDR1 MGHRA, CDR2 YSYEKL. The CDR3 DNA reads TGCGCCAGCAGCCTAAGGAAGGGACTAGCGGGCCTATACAATGAGCAGTTCTTC. This translates into CASSLRKGLAGLYNEQFF.

This chain joins TRBV13 and TRBJ2-5; D is perhaps TRBD1 (6 bases). The CDR3 runs to 16 residues. V was cut by 5 bases and J by 2 bases, with 18 bases left in between. CDR1 and CDR2 (germline): PRHDT, FYEKMQ (reference sequence). CDR3 sequence (DNA): TGTGCCAGCAGCCGCTCCCCCCTACAGGGACAAGAGACCCAGTACTTC. Translated: CASSRSPLQGQETQYF. Drawing the rest from reference TRBV13 and TRBJ2-5, the complete variable domain is AAGVIQSPRHLIKEKRETATLKCYPIPRHDTVYWYQQGPGQDPQFLISFYEKMQSDKGSIPDRFSAQQFSDYHSELNMSSLELGDSALYFCASSRSPLQGQETQYFGPGTRLLVL.